The 3 T cell receptor beta chains in this list originate from one sample, sequenced in a study of cytomegalovirus exposure and HLA in healthy donors. The PCR used 60 Vbeta and 13 Jbeta primers. Sequencing was performed with immunoSEQ multiplex PCR; in TCRdb, only in-frame clones are kept and a portion is missing. The sample yields more than 150,000 clones, about four fifths seen once. The specimen sequenced was PBMCs. The receptors shown here come from a boy younger than 18 in good health and CMV-seronegative.

V usage is TRBV27 and J usage is TRBJ2-7, with D perhaps matching TRBD1 (5 bases). The CDR3 has 14 amino acids. The germline CDR1 and CDR2 sequences are MNHEY and SMNVEV (reference sequence). Trimming cost V 5 bases and J 3 bases, with 14 bases left between them. CDR3 coding DNA: TGTGCCAGCAGTCTAAGCAGGGTATACTACGAGCAGTACTTC. It yields the protein CASSLSRVYYEQYF.

This clone has only one observation. The chain uses TRBV18 and TRBJ2-7; perhaps TRBD2 as D (5 bases). Germline V gene lookup returns CDR1 KGHSH and CDR2 LQKENI. V lost 3 bases and J 0 bases, leaving 12 bases between the germline ends. CDR3 length: 15 residues. The CDR3 sequence is CASSPSIGSSYEQYF. CDR3 nucleotides: TGTGCCAGCTCACCGTCTATAGGGAGCTCCTACGAGCAGTACTTC.

The chain has TRBV6-5 and TRBJ2-1; D is possibly TRBD2 (7 bases). The V end lost 5 bases, the J end lost 6 bases, and 17 bases lay between the germline ends. The CDR3 length is 15 residues. Germline V gene data show CDR1 as MNHEY and CDR2 as SVGAGI. The CDR3 loop is CASSVERGGPNEQFF. In DNA form, the CDR3 reads TGTGCCAGCAGTGTCGAAAGGGGGGGACCCAATGAGCAGTTCTTC.